This TCR beta chain was obtained from a study of vaccination and CD4 T cells after COVID-19. Study overall: Comprising six males and four females, the convalescent participants counted two Hispanic individuals among them. Stimulation used overlapping spike peptides from SARS-CoV-2, HCoV-NL63, HCoV-OC43 and HCoV-229E. Post-COVID sampling occurred a median 101 days after diagnosis (range 35 to 161).

The CDR3 sequence is 14 residues long. With V trimmed by 1 base and J by 2 bases, 3 bases remained unmatched. From germline, CDR1 is DFQATT and CDR2 SNEGSKA (reference sequence). Turning to this clonotype: As yet, its antigen is unknown.

An Oncomine TCR Beta short-read assay was used to sequence the DNA from cultured CD4+ T cells. TCRdb re-analysed the PCR reads in MiXCR, keeping a single row per CDR3 protein. Of 7,500 to 10,000 distinct CDR3 sequences in the sample, around 45% were seen once. Treatment given: approximately 9-day PBMC culture with coronavirus spike peptide pools or control peptides (ViraFEST assay). It was before the COVID-19 pandemic (2011-2018) that the unexposed donor's CD4+ T cells were collected. Using peptide pools, antigen-specific T cells were expanded in ViraFEST before TCRs were sequenced. Sequences were obtained from CD4+ T cells from blood, cultured in vitro. This TCR came from a human donor in good health. The chain uses TRBV20-1 and TRBJ2-5; 8 bases fit TRBD2. The CDR3 bases are TGCAGTGCTAGAGCGGGAGGGATTCAAGAGACCCAGTACTTC. Residues: CSARAGGIQETQYF.